The 24 T cell receptor beta chains reported below all come from one sample, sequenced in a study of blood T cells in healthy people across ages. Through a sample-barcoded 5' primer and a J-beta primer mix, a second PCR was run for roughly 7 to 12 cycles. Via MiXCR, TCRdb re-called the 5' RACE reads, giving one row per CDR3 protein. The data hold about 940,000 distinct CDR3 sequences, with roughly 52% observed a single time. The sequenced sample was blood. The receptor source for this set is a man aged 25-45 years in good health.

This clonotype was recorded at least ten times. This chain connects TRBV25-1 to TRBJ2-1, with D uncertain. The germline V gene encodes CDR1 MGHDK and CDR2 SYGVNS. This CDR3 has 12 amino acids. Trimming stripped 3 bases from V and 4 bases from J, with 4 bases between. The CDR3 here is CASSEGYNEQFF. The CDR3 nucleotides are TGTGCCAGCAGTGAGGGGTACAATGAGCAGTTCTTC. The full variable domain, rest sourced from reference TRBV25-1 and TRBJ2-1, is EADIYQTPRYLVIGTGKKITLECSQTMGHDKMYWYQQDPGMELHLIHYSYGVNSTEKGDLSSESTVSRIRTEHFPLTLESARPSHTSQYLCASSEGYNEQFFGPGTRLTVL.

Details on this clonotype: At one of its ends the junction is not consistent with the germline gene, which may arise from a read error. J is TRBJ2-5 and V is TRBV15; 8 nucleotides line up with TRBD2. Germline V gene sequence: CDR1 LNHNV, CDR2 YYDKDF (reference sequence). The CDR3 is 15 residues long. CDR3 in amino acids: CATSNPGLDLETQYF. CDR3 nucleotides: TGTGCCACTAGCAATCCGGGACTAGACTTAGAGACCCAGTACTTC. The complete variable domain, with remaining parts taken from reference TRBV15 and TRBJ2-5, reads DAMVIQNPRYQVTQFGKPVTLSCSQTLNHNVMYWYQQKSSQAPKLLFHYYDKDFNNEADTPDNFQSRRPNTSFCFLDIRSPGLGDTAMYLCATSNPGLDLETQYFGPGTRLLVL.

V is TRBV6-5 and J is TRBJ2-5; possible D gene TRBD1, 7 bases. Germline-derived CDR1 and CDR2 are MNHEY and SVGAGI. The CDR3 spans 16 residues. V lost 2 bases to trimming and J lost 4 bases, with 17 bases between them. The CDR3 DNA is TGTGCCAGCAGTTACCGCGGGACAGCCAAGGGAGAGACCCAGTACTTC. Its protein product is CASSYRGTAKGETQYF.

V and J are TRBV21-1 and TRBJ2-1; the table's D call of TRBD1 was not tested on the DNA. TRBV21-1 is a pseudogene segment. CDR3 length equals 19 residues. The CDR3 reads CASSTGQGERITRYNEQFF. The CDR3 region has the DNA TGTGCCAGCAGCACAGGACAGGGTGAAAGAATAACGAGGTACAATGAGCAGTTCTTC.

V gene TRBV5-1 combines with J gene TRBJ1-1; D is ambiguous. Germline loops: CDR1 SGHRS, CDR2 YFSETQ. This CDR3 comprises 13 residues. Trimming took 4 bases from V and 10 from J, leaving 17 bases between them. Here the CDR3 DNA reads TGCGCCAGCAGCCCACCGCTCGGGAGTTCAGCTTTCTTT. Its translation: CASSPPLGSSAFF.

V gene TRBV11-3 combines with J gene TRBJ2-1, with D uncertain. V shed 8 bases and J shed 0 bases, with 17 bases lying between them. CDR3 length equals 16 residues. Germline CDR1 SGHNT, CDR2 YENEEA. The CDR3 here is CASLGRWESSYNEQFF. The CDR3 coding sequence is TGTGCCAGCCTTGGTCGGTGGGAATCCTCCTACAATGAGCAGTTCTTC.

This clonotype was seen a few times. The J gene is TRBJ2-7, the V gene TRBV6-5; D perhaps matches TRBD1 (5 bases). CDR3 size: 13 residues. Germline assignment: CDR1 MNHEY and CDR2 SVGAGI. Trimming stripped 6 bases from V and 6 bases from J, with 15 bases between. In DNA form, the CDR3 reads TGTGCCAGCAGACCGCAGGGAACTGGCGAGCAGTACTTC. Encoded protein: CASRPQGTGEQYF.

The chain has TRBV27 and TRBJ2-3; 7 bases agree with TRBD1. The germline V gene has CDR1 MNHEY and CDR2 SMNVEV (reference sequence). J gave up 3 bases and V 3 bases, and 6 bases lay outside the gene matches. This CDR3 is built from 15 residues. The CDR3 protein is CASSFFRTGTDTQYF. As DNA, the CDR3 is TGTGCCAGCAGTTTTTTCCGGACAGGTACAGATACGCAGTATTTT.

This clonotype has a count of ten or more. The genes are TRBV27 and TRBJ2-5; D tentatively reads TRBD1 or TRBD2 (5 bases each). CDR1 MNHEY and CDR2 SMNVEV come from the germline V gene (reference sequence). V lost 8 bases, J lost 4 bases, and 14 bases lay in between. This CDR3 region has 13 residues. CDR3 coding DNA: TGTGCCAGCTCACCACCGGGGCGAGAGACCCAGTACTTC. Its translation is CASSPPGRETQYF.

With regard to this clonotype: A read error may account for a junction end that differs from germline. CDR3 sequence reads: CASSLAGGSTDTRYF. The CDR3 coding sequence is TGTGCCAGCAGCTTAGCGGGGGGGTCCACAGATACGCGGTATTTT. The chain employs TRBV11-3 and TRBJ2-3, with 8 nucleotides matching TRBD2. The CDR3 loop spans 15 amino acids. The germline CDR1 and CDR2 sequences are SGHNT and YENEEA.

This clonotype was observed at least ten times. This rearrangement joins TRBV4-1 to TRBJ1-2, with D unresolved. V gave up 0 bases and J gave up 8 bases, with 10 bases separating them. Looked up from germline, CDR1 is MGHRA and CDR2 is YSYEKL. The CDR3 has 13 amino acids. CDR3 residues: CASSQDTWLGYTF. In DNA, the CDR3 is TGCGCCAGCAGCCAAGATACGTGGCTCGGCTACACCTTC.

V and J are TRBV7-2 and TRBJ2-5; 8 bases map to TRBD1. The germline CDR1 and CDR2 sequences are SGHTA and FQGNSA. The CDR3 runs to 15 residues. J was trimmed by 5 bases and V by 6 bases; bases with no gene match: 11. Written as DNA, the CDR3 is TGTGCCAGCAGTTCGCCGGCAGGGGGCGGTGAGACCCAGTACTTC. This sequence encodes CASSSPAGGGETQYF.

The V call is TRBV4-1, the J call TRBJ1-2; TRBD1 is a possible D gene (5 bases). Germline V gene lookup returns CDR1 MGHRA and CDR2 YSYEKL. CDR3 length: 18 residues. The V end was cut by 0 bases, the J end by 2 bases, with 19 bases between. This CDR3 is CASSQDAQTRGRNYGYTF. DNA for the CDR3: TGCGCCAGCAGCCAAGATGCGCAGACAAGGGGACGAAACTATGGCTACACCTTC.

The chain joins TRBV29-1 to TRBJ2-3; the match to TRBD1 covers 10 bases. This CDR3 region has 17 residues. In germline, CDR1 is SQVTM, CDR2 ANQGSEA. V was pared by 3 bases and J by 3 bases, with 12 bases of the junction left unmatched. The CDR3 is CSVDIPPGTGVTDTQYF. In nucleotides, the CDR3 is TGCAGCGTTGATATTCCCCCCGGGACAGGGGTAACAGATACGCAGTATTTT.

This clonotype was observed a few times. This chain joins TRBV28 and TRBJ2-1; D not resolved. V lost 8 bases and J 10 bases, leaving 15 bases between the germline ends. Per germline, CDR1 MDHEN and CDR2 SYDVKM. The CDR3 extends over 12 amino acids. The CDR3, as DNA: TGTGCCAGCGGAAGACCGATGGGGGAGCAGTTCTTC. It is translated as CASGRPMGEQFF.

V and J are TRBV20-1 and TRBJ1-2; perhaps TRBD1 as D (5 bases). V lost 2 bases, J lost 12 bases, and 10 bases lay in between. The CDR3 extends over 10 amino acids. The germline V gene has CDR1 DFQATT and CDR2 SNEGSKA (reference sequence). The CDR3 protein is CSARRDSDTF. In DNA form, the CDR3 reads TGCAGTGCTAGAAGGGACTCTGACACCTTC.

The table lists this clonotype with a few counts. The rearrangement uses TRBV29-1 and TRBJ2-4, with no clear D. Germline CDR1 is SQVTM and CDR2 is ANQGSEA. Trimming stripped 5 bases from V and 0 bases from J, with 8 bases between. This CDR3 region has 13 residues. The CDR3 spells CSVYFGAKNIQYF. CDR3 sequence (DNA): TGCAGCGTTTACTTTGGAGCCAAAAACATTCAGTACTTC.

The chain employs TRBV25-1 and TRBJ1-1, with unresolved D. The germline V gene encodes CDR1 MGHDK and CDR2 SYGVNS. V was shortened by 0 bases and J by 0 bases, with 11 bases between the two germline ends. The CDR3 is made up of 16 amino acids. CDR3 region: CASSEYDSLLNTEAFF. The CDR3 DNA reads as TGTGCCAGCAGTGAATATGACTCCTTGTTGAACACTGAAGCTTTCTTT.

In this sample, this clonotype turned up many times. The rearrangement joins TRBV20-1 to TRBJ2-5, with TRBD1 matching 9 bases. The V segment lost 6 bases and the J segment 5 bases; nucleotides outside the gene matches: 7. Germline V gene lookup returns CDR1 DFQATT and CDR2 SNEGSKA (reference sequence). The CDR3 consists of 13 residues. The CDR3 here is CSASRTGAETQYF. The CDR3 DNA is TGCAGTGCCAGTCGGACAGGGGCTGAGACCCAGTACTTC.

In its sample, this clonotype was seen a few times. The chain employs TRBV27 and TRBJ2-4; D gene uncertain. The J call may be mistaken, given a closer DNA end match to TRBJ2-7. The germline gives CDR1 MNHEY, CDR2 SMNVEV (reference sequence). CDR3 size: 14 residues. CDR3 region: CASSFGGQTHEQYF. For the CDR3, the DNA is TGTGCCAGCAGTTTTGGTGGGCAGACCCACGAGCAGTACTTC.

V usage is TRBV12-3 or TRBV12-4 and J usage is TRBJ2-3; the D gene is possibly TRBD2 (5 bases). This CDR3 has 13 amino acids. The V and J ends lost 6 bases and 2 bases respectively, with 9 bases between them. CDR3 sequence reads: CASSRTPTDTQYF. The CDR3 DNA sequence: TGTGCCAGCAGCCGGACTCCCACAGATACGCAGTATTTT.

The chain joins TRBV4-1 to TRBJ2-6; no clear D. Germline V gene data show CDR1 as MGHRA and CDR2 as YSYEKL. The CDR3 has 16 amino acids. The V end lost 1 base, the J end lost 2 bases, and 9 bases lay between the germline ends. The DNA for the CDR3 is TGCGCCAGCAGCCAAGGGAACACGCCTGGGGCCAACGTCCTGACTTTC. Its translation is CASSQGNTPGANVLTF.

This clonotype was seen repeatedly, ten times or more. This chain links TRBV28 with TRBJ1-1, with D unresolved. Germline V lookup: CDR1 MDHEN, CDR2 SYDVKM. Trimming shortened V by 5 bases and J by 1 base, and 8 bases separated the two germline ends. The CDR3 covers 13 residues. The DNA of the CDR3 is TGTGCCAGCAGTCGAGGACGGAACACTGAAGCTTTCTTT. This sequence encodes CASSRGRNTEAFF.

The sample holds a few counts of this clonotype. This chain links TRBV7-3 with TRBJ2-1; 8 bases are a match to TRBD2. V shed 3 bases, J shed 5 bases, and the junction held 3 bases outside the gene matches. The CDR3 is 14 residues long. From germline, CDR1 is SGHTA and CDR2 FQGTGA. The CDR3 bases are TGTGCCAGCAGCTTCGGGGGGGCCAACAATGAGCAGTTCTTC. Amino acids: CASSFGGANNEQFF.